Listed below are T cell receptor beta chains from one sample, sequenced in a study of tumor-infiltrating lymphocytes in localized non-small cell lung cancer. Sequencing was performed with immunoSEQ multiplex PCR; in TCRdb, only in-frame clones are kept and a portion is missing. The sample yields some 16,000 clones, 45% seen once. The sequencing sample was made of lung tumor tissue. The source is a human donor with non-small cell lung cancer. The CDR3 runs from the conserved cysteine through the conserved F or W. A D gene is named only where the DNA matches it firmly. Clone size is not always given. Where it is, it says once, few, many or a class for expanded clones.

abundance | j_gene | d_gene | v_gene | CDR3nt | CDR3aa
. | TRBJ1-4 | . | TRBV19 | TGTGCCAGTAGTATCAATCTATACAGGGCAACTAATGAAAAACTGTTTTTT | CASSINLYRATNEKLFF
large | TRBJ2-7 | TRBD1 | TRBV6-1 | TGTGCCAGCAGTGAAGTAGGGGGCGGGCCGTACGAGCAGTACTTC | CASSEVGGGPYEQYF
. | TRBJ1-3 | . | TRBV6-1 | TGTGCCAGCAGTTTCCAAGGTACCCCTGGAAACACCATATATTTT | CASSFQGTPGNTIYF
. | TRBJ1-1 | . | TRBV19 | TGTGCCAGTAGTATTGACATCGGTGAAGCTTTCTTT | CASSIDIGEAFF
. | TRBJ2-3 | TRBD2 | TRBV5-6 | TGTGCCAGCAGCCCACTAGCGGGGGGGGGTTACACAGATACGCAGTATTTT | CASSPLAGGGYTDTQYF
. | TRBJ2-1 | TRBD2 | TRBV6-1 | TGTGCCAGCAGGGAGTCTAGCGGAGAGCAGTTCTTC | CASRESSGEQFF
. | TRBJ2-3 | . | TRBV28 | TGTGCCAGCAGGCATACCCGGGGTATACCGCAGTATTTT | CASRHTRGIPQYF
. | TRBJ1-3 | . | TRBV11-2 | TGTGCCAGCAGCTCTGCAGGGTCTTCCTCTCTCTCTGGAAACACCATATATTTT | CASSSAGSSSLSGNTIYF
. | TRBJ1-1 | . | TRBV11-1 | TGTGCCAGCAGCTTGGACACTGAAGCTTTCTTT | CASSLDTEAFF
few | TRBJ1-2 | . | TRBV28 | TGTGCCAGCAGTCTCAATTTACTCCCGACCTACACCTTC | CASSLNLLPTYTF
. | TRBJ2-2 | . | TRBV30 | TGTGCCTGGAGTCCGAACGAGGCCGGGGAGCTGTTTTTT | CAWSPNEAGELFF